This T cell receptor beta chain was profiled in a study of T-cell memory formation after mild COVID-19. Study at large: Largely, TCR clusters stayed within a single donor.

The ends were cut back, 7 bases at V and 3 bases at J, with 10 bases in the middle. This CDR3 has 13 residues. The germline gives CDR1 SNHLY, CDR2 FYNNEI. Study-level points and caveats: Some clones that responded turned up in pre-infection memory, which suggests that cross-reactive memory joined in. From day 15 to 85, contracting clones were balanced between CD4 and CD8, whereas later expanders leaned toward CD4+.

This clonotype was detected ten times or more. As yet, its antigen is unknown. One entry per CDR3 protein, called by TCRdb with MiXCR from the 5' RACE reads. This table has roughly 220,000 distinct CDR3 sequences, more than 8% appearing once. This TCR derives from a man younger than 30 who had mild COVID-19 (a few samples of this study predate the infection). Cell type and time point are not known. The sample comprised PBMCs or a T cell subset sorted from them (not recorded which). The V gene is TRBV2, the J gene TRBJ1-3; possibly TRBD1 for D (6 bases). CDR3 sequence reads: CASKGVYGNTIYF. The CDR3 bases are TGTGCCAGCAAGGGGGTTTATGGAAACACCATATATTTT. Supplemented by reference TRBV2 and TRBJ1-3, the full variable domain reads EPEVTQTPSHQVTQMGQEVILRCVPISNHLYFYWYRQILGQKVEFLVSFYNNEISEKSEIFDDQFSVERPDGSNFTLKIRSTKLEDSAMYFCASKGVYGNTIYFGEGSWLTVV.